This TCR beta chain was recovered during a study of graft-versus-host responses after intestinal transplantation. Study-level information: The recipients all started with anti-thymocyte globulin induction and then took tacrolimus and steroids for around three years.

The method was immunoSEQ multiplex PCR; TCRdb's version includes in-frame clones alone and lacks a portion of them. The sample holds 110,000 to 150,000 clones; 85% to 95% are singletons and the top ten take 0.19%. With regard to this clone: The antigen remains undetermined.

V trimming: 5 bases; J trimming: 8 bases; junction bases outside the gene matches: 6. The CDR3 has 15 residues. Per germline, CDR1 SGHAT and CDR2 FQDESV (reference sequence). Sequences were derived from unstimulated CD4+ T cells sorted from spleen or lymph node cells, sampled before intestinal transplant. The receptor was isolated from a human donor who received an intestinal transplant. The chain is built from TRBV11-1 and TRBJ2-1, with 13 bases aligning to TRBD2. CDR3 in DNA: TGTGCCAGCAGCGTCACTAGCGGGAGGGCCGATGAGCAGTTCTTC. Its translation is CASSVTSGRADEQFF. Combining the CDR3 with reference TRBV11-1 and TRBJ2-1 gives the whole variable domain EAEVAQSPRYKITEKSQAVAFWCDPISGHATLYWYRQILGQGPELLVQFQDESVVDDSQLPKDRFSAERLKGVDSTLKIQPAELGDSAMYLCASSVTSGRADEQFFGPGTRLTVL.